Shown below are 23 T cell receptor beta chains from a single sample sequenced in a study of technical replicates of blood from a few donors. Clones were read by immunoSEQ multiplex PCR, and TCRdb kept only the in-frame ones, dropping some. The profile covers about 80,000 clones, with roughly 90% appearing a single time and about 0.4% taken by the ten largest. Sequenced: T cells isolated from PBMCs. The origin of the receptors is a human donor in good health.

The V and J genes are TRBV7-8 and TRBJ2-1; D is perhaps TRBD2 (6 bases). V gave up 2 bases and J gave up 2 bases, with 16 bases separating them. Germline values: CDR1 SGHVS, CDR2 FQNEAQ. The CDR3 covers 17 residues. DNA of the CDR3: TGTGCCAGCAGCTTAATCCGAACGGGAGTTCCCTACAATGAGCAGTTCTTC. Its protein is CASSLIRTGVPYNEQFF.

The CDR3 loop reads CASSPNRQGAEAFF. CDR3 in DNA: TGTGCCAGCAGTCCGAACAGACAGGGGGCTGAAGCTTTCTTT. The rearrangement links TRBV2 to TRBJ1-1, with 9 nucleotides matching TRBD1. V trimming: 5 bases; J trimming: 6 bases; junction bases outside the gene matches: 7. The CDR3 has 14 residues. Germline V gene lookup returns CDR1 SNHLY and CDR2 FYNNEI.

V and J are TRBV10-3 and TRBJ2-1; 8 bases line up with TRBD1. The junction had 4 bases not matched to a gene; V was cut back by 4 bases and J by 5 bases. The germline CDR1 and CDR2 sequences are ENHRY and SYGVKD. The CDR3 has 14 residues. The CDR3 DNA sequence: TGTGCCATCAGTGGGACAGGGAAAGACAATGAGCAGTTCTTC. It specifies CAISGTGKDNEQFF.

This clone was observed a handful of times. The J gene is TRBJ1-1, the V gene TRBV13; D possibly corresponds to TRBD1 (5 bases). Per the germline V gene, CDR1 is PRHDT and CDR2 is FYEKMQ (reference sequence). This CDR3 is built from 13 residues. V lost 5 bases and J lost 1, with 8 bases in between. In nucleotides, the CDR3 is TGTGCCAGCAGCGGGGCGCAGAACACTGAAGCTTTCTTT. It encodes CASSGAQNTEAFF. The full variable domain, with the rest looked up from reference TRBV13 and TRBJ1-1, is AAGVIQSPRHLIKEKRETATLKCYPIPRHDTVYWYQQGPGQDPQFLISFYEKMQSDKGSIPDRFSAQQFSDYHSELNMSSLELGDSALYFCASSGAQNTEAFFGQGTRLTVV.

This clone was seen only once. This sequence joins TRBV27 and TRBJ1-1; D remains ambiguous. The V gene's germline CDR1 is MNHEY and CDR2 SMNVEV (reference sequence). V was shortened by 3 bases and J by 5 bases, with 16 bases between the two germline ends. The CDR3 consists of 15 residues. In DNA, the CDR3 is TGTGCCAGCAGTTTTACCCCGTACGGGAGAACTGAAGCTTTCTTT. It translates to CASSFTPYGRTEAFF.

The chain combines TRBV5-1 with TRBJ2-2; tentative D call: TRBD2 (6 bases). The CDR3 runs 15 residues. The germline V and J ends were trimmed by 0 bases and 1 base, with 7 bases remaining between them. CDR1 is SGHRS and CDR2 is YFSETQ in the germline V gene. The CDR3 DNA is TGCGCCAGCAGCTTGGACGGGGGGAACACCGGGGAGCTGTTTTTT. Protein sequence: CASSLDGGNTGELFF.

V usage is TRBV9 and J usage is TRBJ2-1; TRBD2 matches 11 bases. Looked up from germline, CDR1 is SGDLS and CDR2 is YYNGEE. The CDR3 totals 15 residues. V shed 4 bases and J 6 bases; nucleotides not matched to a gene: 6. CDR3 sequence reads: CASSLKGLAANEQFF. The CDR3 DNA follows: TGTGCCAGCAGCCTCAAGGGACTAGCGGCCAATGAGCAGTTCTTC. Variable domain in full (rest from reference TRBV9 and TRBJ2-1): DSGVTQTPKHLITATGQRVTLRCSPRSGDLSVYWYQQSLDQGLQFLIQYYNGEERAKGNILERFSAQQFPDLHSELNLSSLELGDSALYFCASSLKGLAANEQFFGPGTRLTVL.

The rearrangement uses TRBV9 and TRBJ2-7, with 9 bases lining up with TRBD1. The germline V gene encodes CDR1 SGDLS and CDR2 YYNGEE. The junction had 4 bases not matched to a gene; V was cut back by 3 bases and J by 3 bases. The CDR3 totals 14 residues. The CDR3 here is CASSAGQGYYEQYF. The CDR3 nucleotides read TGTGCCAGCAGCGCAGGACAGGGGTACTACGAGCAGTACTTC.

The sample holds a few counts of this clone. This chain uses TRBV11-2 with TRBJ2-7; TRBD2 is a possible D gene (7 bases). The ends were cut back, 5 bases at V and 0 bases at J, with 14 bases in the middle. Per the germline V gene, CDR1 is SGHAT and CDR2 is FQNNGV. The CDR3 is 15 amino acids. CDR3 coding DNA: TGTGCCAGCAGCGTACTGGGGGGGCCCTCCTACGAGCAGTACTTC. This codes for CASSVLGGPSYEQYF.

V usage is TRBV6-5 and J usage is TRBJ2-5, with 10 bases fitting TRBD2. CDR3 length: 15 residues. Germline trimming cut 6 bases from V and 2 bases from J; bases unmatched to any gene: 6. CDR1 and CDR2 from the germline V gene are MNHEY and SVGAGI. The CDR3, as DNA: TGTGCCAGCAGCCGGACTAGCGGACGACAAGAGACCCAGTACTTC. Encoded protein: CASSRTSGRQETQYF.

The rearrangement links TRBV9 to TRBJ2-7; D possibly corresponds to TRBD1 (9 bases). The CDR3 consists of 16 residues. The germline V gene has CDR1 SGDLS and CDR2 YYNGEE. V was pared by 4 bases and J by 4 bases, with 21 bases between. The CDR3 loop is CASSPGGGQGTYEQYF. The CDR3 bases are TGTGCCAGCAGCCCGGGGGGGGGACAGGGTACATACGAGCAGTACTTC.

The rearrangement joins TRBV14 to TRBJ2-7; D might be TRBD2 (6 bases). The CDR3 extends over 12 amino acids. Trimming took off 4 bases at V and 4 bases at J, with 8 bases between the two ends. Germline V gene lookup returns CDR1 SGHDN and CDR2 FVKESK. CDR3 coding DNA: TGTGCCAGCAGCCCTGGGGGGTACGAGCAGTACTTC. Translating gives CASSPGGYEQYF.

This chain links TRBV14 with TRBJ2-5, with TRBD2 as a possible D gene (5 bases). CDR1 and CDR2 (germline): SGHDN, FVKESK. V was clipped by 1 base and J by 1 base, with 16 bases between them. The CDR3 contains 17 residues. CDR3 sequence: CASSQGPTRAFQETQYF. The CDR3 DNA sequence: TGTGCCAGCAGCCAAGGTCCCACTAGAGCCTTCCAAGAGACCCAGTACTTC.

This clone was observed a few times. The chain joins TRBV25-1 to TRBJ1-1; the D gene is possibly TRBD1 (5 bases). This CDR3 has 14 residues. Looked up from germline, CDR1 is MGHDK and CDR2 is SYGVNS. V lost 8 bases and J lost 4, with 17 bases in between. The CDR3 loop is CASSPRGLGTEAFF. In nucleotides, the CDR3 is TGTGCCAGCTCACCTAGGGGCCTGGGCACTGAAGCTTTCTTT. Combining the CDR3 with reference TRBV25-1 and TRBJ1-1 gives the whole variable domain EADIYQTPRYLVIGTGKKITLECSQTMGHDKMYWYQQDPGMELHLIHYSYGVNSTEKGDLSSESTVSRIRTEHFPLTLESARPSHTSQYLCASSPRGLGTEAFFGQGTRLTVV.

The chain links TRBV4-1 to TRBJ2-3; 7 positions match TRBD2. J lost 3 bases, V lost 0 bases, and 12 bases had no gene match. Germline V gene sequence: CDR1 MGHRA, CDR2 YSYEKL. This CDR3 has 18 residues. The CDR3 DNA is TGCGCCAGCAGCCAAGAGCAGTTGACGGGAGGCTCGACAGATACGCAGTATTTT. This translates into CASSQEQLTGGSTDTQYF.

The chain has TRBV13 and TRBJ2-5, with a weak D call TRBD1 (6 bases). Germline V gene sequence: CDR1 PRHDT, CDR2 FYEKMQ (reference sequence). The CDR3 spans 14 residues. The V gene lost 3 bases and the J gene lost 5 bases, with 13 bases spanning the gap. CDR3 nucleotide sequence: TGTGCCAGCAGCTTGAATACAGGGTGGGAGACCCAGTACTTC. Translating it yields CASSLNTGWETQYF.

CDR3 region: CASSLVGTGAANEQFF. For the CDR3, the DNA is TGTGCCAGCAGCTTAGTAGGGACAGGGGCCGCGAATGAGCAGTTCTTC. The chain employs TRBV7-8 and TRBJ2-1, with 10 bases aligning to TRBD1. The CDR3 has 16 amino acids. V shed 1 base, J shed 7 bases, and the junction held 7 bases outside the gene matches. The germline V gene encodes CDR1 SGHVS and CDR2 FQNEAQ.

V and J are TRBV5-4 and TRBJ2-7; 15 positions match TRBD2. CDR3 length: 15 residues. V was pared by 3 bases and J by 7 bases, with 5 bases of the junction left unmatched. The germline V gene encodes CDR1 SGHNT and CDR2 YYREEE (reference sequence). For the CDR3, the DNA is TGTGCCAGCAGCTACAGGACTAGCGGGAGGGAAGAGCAGTACTTC. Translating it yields CASSYRTSGREEQYF. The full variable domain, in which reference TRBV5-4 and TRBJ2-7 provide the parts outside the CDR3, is ETGVTQSPTHLIKTRGQQVTLRCSSQSGHNTVSWYQQALGQGPQFIFQYYREEENGRGNFPPRFSGLQFPNYSSELNVNALELDDSALYLCASSYRTSGREEQYFGPGTRLTVT.

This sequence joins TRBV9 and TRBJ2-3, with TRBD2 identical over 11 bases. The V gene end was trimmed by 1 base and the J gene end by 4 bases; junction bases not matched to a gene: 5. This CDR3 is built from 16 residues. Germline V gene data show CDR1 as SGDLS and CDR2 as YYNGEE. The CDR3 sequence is CASSVSPSGRSDTQYF. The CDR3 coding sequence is TGTGCCAGCAGCGTATCCCCTAGCGGGAGGTCAGATACGCAGTATTTT.

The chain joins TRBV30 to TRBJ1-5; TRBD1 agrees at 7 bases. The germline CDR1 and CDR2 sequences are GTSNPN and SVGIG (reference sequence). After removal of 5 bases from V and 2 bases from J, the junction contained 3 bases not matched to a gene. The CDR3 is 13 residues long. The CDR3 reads CAWGGQGNQPQHF. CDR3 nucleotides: TGTGCCTGGGGAGGACAGGGCAATCAGCCCCAGCATTTT.

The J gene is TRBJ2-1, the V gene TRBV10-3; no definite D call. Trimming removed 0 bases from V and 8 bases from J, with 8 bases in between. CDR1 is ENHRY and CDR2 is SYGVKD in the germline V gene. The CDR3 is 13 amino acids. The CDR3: CAISESTGDEQFF. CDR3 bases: TGTGCCATCAGTGAGTCGACCGGAGATGAGCAGTTCTTC.

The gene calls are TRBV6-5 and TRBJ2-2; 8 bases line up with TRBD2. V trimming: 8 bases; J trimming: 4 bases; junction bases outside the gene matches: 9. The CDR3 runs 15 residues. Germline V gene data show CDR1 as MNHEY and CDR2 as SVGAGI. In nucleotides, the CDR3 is TGTGCCAGCCATCTTAGCGGGACCGGCACCGGGGAGCTGTTTTTT. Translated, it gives CASHLSGTGTGELFF.

CDR3 residues: CASTRRGDYGYTF. CDR3 nucleotide sequence: TGTGCCAGTACCCGCAGGGGCGACTATGGCTACACCTTC. The chain recombines TRBV19 with TRBJ1-2; D is perhaps TRBD1 (6 bases). Germline V gene lookup returns CDR1 LNHDA and CDR2 SQIVND (reference sequence). V was pared by 7 bases and J by 3 bases, with 12 bases between. The CDR3 covers 13 residues.